Below, one T cell receptor (beta chain) is given with its context. The data stem from a study of blood T cell repertoires in COVID-19. The wider study: Samples came from the United States, Italy and Spain, spanning acute and convalescent COVID-19. PBMCs, B-cell-depleted T cells, or T cells were the source of the cDNA or gDNA that made up the material.

The CDR3 consists of 13 residues. Germline V gene sequence: CDR1 MNHEY, CDR2 SVGAGI. V was clipped by 6 bases and J by 8 bases, with 17 bases between them. As originally analysed: Reference gene primer amplification yielded estimated nucleated cell counts. Repertoires were generated with immunoSEQ multiplex PCR, while TCRdb's copy carries only in-frame clones and drops some. The V and J calls and clone size are taken from that table; D and trimming were inferred from the DNA. The sample consists of fewer than 250,000 clones, 65% to 90% of them appearing once. The sequence came from a woman aged 50 to 65 with acute COVID-19. The sample taken for sequencing was PBMCs or T cells enriched from blood (not recorded which). The rearrangement uses TRBV6-5 and TRBJ2-7; D might be TRBD1 (5 bases). DNA of the CDR3: TGTGCCAGCAGGGGGCCGGGCCCGGATAAGCAGTACTTC. This encodes CASRGPGPDKQYF.